These 30 T cell receptor beta chains originate from one sample sequenced in a study of T-cell memory formation after mild COVID-19. TCRdb redid the calling of the 5' RACE reads with MiXCR, one entry per CDR3 protein. The table shows roughly 310,000 distinct CDR3 sequences, with around 15% occurring only once. What was sequenced was PBMCs or a T cell subset sorted from them (not recorded which). All receptors derive from a young man who had mild COVID-19 (a few samples of this study predate the infection). Cell type and time point are not known.

This clonotype showed up just a few times. V gene TRBV6-2 or TRBV6-3 combines with J gene TRBJ1-6; 7 bases are shared with TRBD1. The ends lost 6 bases at V and 8 bases at J; junction bases unmatched: 10. Germline V gene lookup returns CDR1 MNHEY and CDR2 SVGEGT. This CDR3 comprises 15 residues. Here the CDR3 reads CASRHSQGEYSPLHF. CDR3 coding DNA: TGTGCCAGCAGACACTCTCAGGGGGAATATTCACCCCTCCACTTT.

This clonotype appeared a few times. The CDR3 region has the DNA TGTGCCAGCAGCCCTCCGACAGGGCCAAGGTGGAATGAGCAGTTCTTC. This translates into CASSPPTGPRWNEQFF. J is TRBJ2-1 and V is TRBV7-2, with 7 nucleotides matching TRBD1. This CDR3 is 16 amino acids long. J lost 7 bases, V lost 5 bases, and 14 bases had no gene match. The germline CDR1 and CDR2 sequences are SGHTA and FQGNSA.

This clonotype showed up just a few times. The chain is built from TRBV29-1 and TRBJ1-4; D gene ambiguous. The CDR3 covers 12 residues. With 8 bases removed from V and 5 bases from J, the gap between germline ends came to 12 bases. Germline CDR1 SQVTM, CDR2 ANQGSEA. DNA for the CDR3: TGCAGCCGGCGGGTCTCGAATGAAAAACTGTTTTTT. Protein sequence: CSRRVSNEKLFF.

V usage is TRBV19 and J usage is TRBJ2-5; D is perhaps TRBD1 or TRBD2 (5 bases each). V was shortened by 2 bases and J by 5 bases, with 9 bases between the two germline ends. The length of the CDR3 is 13 residues. Germline V CDR1 and CDR2: LNHDA, SQIVND (reference sequence). The CDR3 DNA sequence: TGTGCCAGTAGTATACCGGGGCAGGAGACCCAGTACTTC. Translated: CASSIPGQETQYF.

CDR3 sequence: CSSTGVLATDTQYF. The CDR3 region has the DNA TGCAGCTCCACGGGGGTCCTAGCCACAGATACGCAGTATTTT. The chain employs TRBV29-1 and TRBJ2-3, with D possibly TRBD2 on 6 matching bases. CDR1 and CDR2 (germline): SQVTM, ANQGSEA. V lost 8 bases and J lost 2, with 17 bases in between. The CDR3 extends over 14 amino acids.

This chain links TRBV20-1 with TRBJ2-6; TRBD1 aligns across 7 bases. Unmatched junction bases numbered 10, after V lost 5 bases and J lost 0 bases. Germline lookup yields CDR1 DFQATT and CDR2 SNEGSKA (reference sequence). This CDR3 has 17 residues. This chain's CDR3 is CSAVNRGWDSGANVLTF. The CDR3 coding sequence is TGCAGTGCTGTTAACAGGGGTTGGGACTCTGGGGCCAACGTCCTGACTTTC.

This clonotype has only a few counts. The chain joins TRBV29-1 to TRBJ1-4; D not certain. V lost 4 bases and J 8 bases, leaving 17 bases between the germline ends. CDR1 is SQVTM and CDR2 is ANQGSEA in the germline V gene. The CDR3 totals 14 residues. CDR3 region: CSVVEGGGSEKLFF. CDR3 coding DNA: TGCAGCGTTGTAGAGGGAGGAGGTAGCGAAAAACTGTTTTTT.

This clonotype has at least ten counts. The gene calls are TRBV7-9 and TRBJ1-2, with a tentative D call TRBD1 (6 bases). The germline V and J ends were trimmed by 0 bases and 8 bases, with 16 bases remaining between them. Germline lookup yields CDR1 SEHNR and CDR2 FQNEAQ (reference sequence). The CDR3 spans 15 residues. Here the CDR3 reads CASSLANAGVQGYTF. DNA of the CDR3: TGTGCCAGCAGCTTAGCGAATGCAGGGGTCCAGGGCTACACCTTC.

The rearrangement joins TRBV7-3 to TRBJ1-6; tentative D call: TRBD1 (5 bases). Trimming left V 5 bases short and J 8 bases short, with 10 bases between. This CDR3 region has 13 residues. The germline V gene encodes CDR1 SGHTA and CDR2 FQGTGA. The CDR3 DNA follows: TGTGCCAGCAGCAATGGGGCTTATTCACCCCTCCACTTT. Protein: CASSNGAYSPLHF.

The chain recombines TRBV18 with TRBJ2-7, with TRBD1 as a possible D gene (6 bases). Trimming cost V 4 bases and J 2 bases, with 12 bases left between them. Germline V gene sequence: CDR1 KGHSH, CDR2 LQKENI. This CDR3 is built from 14 residues. DNA of the CDR3: TGTGCCAGCTCACTCCCCGGACAGACCTACGAGCAGTACTTC. It codes for CASSLPGQTYEQYF.

This clonotype has only a few counts. J is TRBJ2-7 and V is TRBV2; D may be TRBD1 (6 bases). In germline, CDR1 is SNHLY, CDR2 FYNNEI. V was shortened by 8 bases and J by 2 bases, with 16 bases between the two germline ends. CDR3 length: 14 amino acids. CDR3 region: CASCKGHRTYEQYF. CDR3 DNA: TGTGCCAGCTGTAAGGGACACCGAACCTACGAGCAGTACTTC.

The chain joins TRBV7-9 to TRBJ2-7; D might be TRBD1 or TRBD2, each matching 5 bases. The CDR3 has 17 amino acids. The V end was cut by 4 bases, the J end by 4 bases, with 23 bases between. CDR1 is SEHNR and CDR2 is FQNEAQ in the germline V gene (reference sequence). In DNA, the CDR3 is TGTGCCAGCAGCTCCGGACCCCGGCAGGGACGTGCGTACGAGCAGTACGTC. This encodes CASSSGPRQGRAYEQYV.

This clonotype was picked up many times. This chain links TRBV4-1 with TRBJ2-7; 7 bases are shared with TRBD1. J gave up 3 bases and V 0 bases, and 2 bases lay outside the gene matches. The CDR3 consists of 14 residues. Germline V gene sequence: CDR1 MGHRA, CDR2 YSYEKL. CDR3 protein: CASSQERGHYEQYF. The CDR3 nucleotides are TGCGCCAGCAGCCAAGAAAGGGGGCACTACGAGCAGTACTTC.

The chain recombines TRBV28 with TRBJ2-3; D is uncertain. Germline CDR1 reads MDHEN; CDR2 reads SYDVKM. V gave up 1 base and J gave up 1 base, with 12 bases separating them. The CDR3 has 16 residues. In DNA form, the CDR3 reads TGTGCCAGCAGTTTATTGACGTCAGGTCGCACAGATACGCAGTATTTT. This translates into CASSLLTSGRTDTQYF.

The chain has TRBV7-9 and TRBJ1-1; D unresolved. Per the germline V gene, CDR1 is SEHNR and CDR2 is FQNEAQ (reference sequence). V was shortened by 3 bases and J by 4 bases, with 12 bases between the two germline ends. The CDR3 extends over 14 amino acids. The CDR3 coding sequence is TGTGCCAGCAGCTTTCAGGATTTCGGCACTGAAGCTTTCTTT. It is translated as CASSFQDFGTEAFF.

The rearrangement uses TRBV11-2 and TRBJ2-5; no reliable D call. Germline lookup yields CDR1 SGHAT and CDR2 FQNNGV. V was cut by 3 bases and J by 0 bases, with 14 bases left in between. The CDR3 is 16 residues long. The CDR3 DNA reads as TGTGCCAGCAGCTTCAGTGAGCAAGCTTACCAAGAGACCCAGTACTTC. The encoded protein is CASSFSEQAYQETQYF.

The CDR3 loop is CASSLPGQPQHF. CDR3 DNA sequence: TGTGCCAGCAGCCTCCCGGGGCAGCCCCAGCATTTT. J is TRBJ1-5 and V is TRBV12-3 or TRBV12-4; D not certain. The length of the CDR3 is 12 residues. Trimming cost V 6 bases and J 7 bases, with 10 bases left between them.

V and J are TRBV19 and TRBJ2-3; possibly TRBD1 for D (5 bases). The V end lost 1 base, the J end lost 4 bases, and 9 bases lay between the germline ends. CDR1 LNHDA and CDR2 SQIVND come from the germline V gene (reference sequence). The CDR3 contains 14 residues. The CDR3 nucleotides read TGTGCCAGTAGTATAGGGCAGGGCGCAGATACGCAGTATTTT. Protein: CASSIGQGADTQYF.

The chain couples TRBV9 to TRBJ2-3; 13 nucleotides agree with TRBD2. The V and J ends lost 3 bases and 2 bases, in that order; junction bases with no gene match: 6. The V gene's germline CDR1 is SGDLS and CDR2 YYNGEE. This CDR3 is 17 amino acids long. CDR3 coding DNA: TGTGCCAGCAGCGCAATCGGACTAGCGGGGGACACAGATACGCAGTATTTT. It translates to CASSAIGLAGDTDTQYF.

The chain couples TRBV6-5 to TRBJ1-4, with a possible D match to TRBD1 (5 bases). Germline CDR1 and CDR2: MNHEY and SVGAGI. V lost 2 bases, J lost 8 bases, and 9 bases lay in between. CDR3 length: 13 amino acids. The CDR3 sequence is CASSYRGEEKLFF. CDR3 nucleotides: TGTGCCAGCAGTTACCGGGGGGAAGAAAAACTGTTTTTT.

This clonotype was counted only a few times. The V gene is TRBV4-3, the J gene TRBJ1-4; possibly TRBD1 for D (6 bases). Germline V gives CDR1 LGHNA, CDR2 YSLEER. There are 17 residues in the CDR3. V lost 3 bases, J lost 7 bases, and 21 bases lay in between. The CDR3 spells CASSQRGTGLVGEKLFF. The DNA of the CDR3 is TGCGCCAGCAGCCAGAGGGGTACAGGGTTAGTTGGTGAAAAACTGTTTTTT.

This clonotype was detected only a few times. This chain connects TRBV4-1 to TRBJ2-1, with D uncertain. The V end lost 0 bases, the J end lost 6 bases, and 9 bases lay between the germline ends. The CDR3 spans 14 residues. Germline assignment: CDR1 MGHRA and CDR2 YSYEKL. The CDR3 nucleotides are TGCGCCAGCAGCCAAGAGGGTCTGCGCAATGAGCAGTTCTTC. It yields the protein CASSQEGLRNEQFF.

The rearrangement uses TRBV18 and TRBJ2-3, with 7 nucleotides matching TRBD1. The CDR3 has 15 amino acids. CDR1 and CDR2 from the germline V gene are KGHSH and LQKENI. Germline trimming cut 4 bases from V and 2 bases from J; bases unmatched to any gene: 6. This chain's CDR3 is CASSQRQGTTDTQYF. CDR3 sequence (DNA): TGTGCCAGCTCACAACGACAGGGCACCACAGATACGCAGTATTTT.

A few counts support this clonotype. The chain combines TRBV4-2 with TRBJ1-3; D possibly corresponds to TRBD1 (6 bases). This CDR3 region has 15 residues. V lost 2 bases to trimming and J lost 0 bases, with 8 bases between them. The germline gives CDR1 LGHNA, CDR2 YNFKEQ. The CDR3 nucleotides are TGTGCCAGCAGCCAAAGACAGGCCTCTGGAAACACCATATATTTT. Translated, it gives CASSQRQASGNTIYF.

This clonotype was found a few times. The rearrangement uses TRBV12-3 or TRBV12-4 and TRBJ1-1; a weak D match, TRBD1 (5 bases). The CDR3 is 13 amino acids. V was cut by 3 bases and J by 8 bases, with 13 bases left in between. CDR3 coding DNA: TGTGCCAGCAGTTTCCGGGGACTTTCGGAAGCTTTCTTT. Amino acids: CASSFRGLSEAFF.

Many counts were recorded for this clonotype. The chain combines TRBV5-1 with TRBJ2-7; D is possibly TRBD1 or TRBD2 (5 bases each). Trimming shortened V by 4 bases and J by 0 bases, and 11 bases separated the two germline ends. CDR3 length: 14 amino acids. CDR1 and CDR2 (germline): SGHRS, YFSETQ. The CDR3 sequence is CASSEWDGSYEQYF. The CDR3 DNA is TGCGCCAGCAGCGAGTGGGACGGCTCCTACGAGCAGTACTTC.

In its sample, this clonotype was seen many times. The V call is TRBV7-3, the J call TRBJ2-2; 7 bases line up with TRBD2. The CDR3 is made up of 13 amino acids. V dropped 6 bases and J dropped 3; count of bases not matched to a gene: 1. The germline V gene encodes CDR1 SGHTA and CDR2 FQGTGA. Here the CDR3 DNA reads TGTGCCAGCAGGGGGGGGGACACCGGGGAGCTGTTTTTT. Translating gives CASRGGDTGELFF.

A few counts support this clonotype. V and J are TRBV3-1 and TRBJ2-3; D not certain. This CDR3 has 13 amino acids. Per the germline V gene, CDR1 is LGHDT and CDR2 is YNNKEL (reference sequence). V lost 3 bases to trimming and J lost 1 base, with 5 bases between them. The CDR3 here is CASSHYGTDTQYF. In nucleotides, the CDR3 is TGTGCCAGCAGCCATTACGGCACAGATACGCAGTATTTT.

The chain is built from TRBV7-8 and TRBJ2-5; D remains ambiguous. Germline assignment: CDR1 SGHVS and CDR2 FQNEAQ. The CDR3 is made up of 8 amino acids. V was trimmed by 11 bases and J by 7 bases, leaving 5 bases between them. The CDR3 here is CAVGTQYF. The CDR3, as DNA: TGTGCCGTGGGGACCCAGTACTTC.

This clonotype was seen only a few times. The DNA for the CDR3 is TGCAGCGTTGCCGCCTCTGGGCGTAAAGATACGCAGTATTTT. It is translated as CSVAASGRKDTQYF. This chain uses TRBV29-1 with TRBJ2-3; no firm D call. CDR1 is SQVTM and CDR2 is ANQGSEA in the germline V gene. The CDR3 runs to 14 residues. Between the trimmed V and J ends, which lost 4 bases and 5 bases, there was a span of 16 bases.